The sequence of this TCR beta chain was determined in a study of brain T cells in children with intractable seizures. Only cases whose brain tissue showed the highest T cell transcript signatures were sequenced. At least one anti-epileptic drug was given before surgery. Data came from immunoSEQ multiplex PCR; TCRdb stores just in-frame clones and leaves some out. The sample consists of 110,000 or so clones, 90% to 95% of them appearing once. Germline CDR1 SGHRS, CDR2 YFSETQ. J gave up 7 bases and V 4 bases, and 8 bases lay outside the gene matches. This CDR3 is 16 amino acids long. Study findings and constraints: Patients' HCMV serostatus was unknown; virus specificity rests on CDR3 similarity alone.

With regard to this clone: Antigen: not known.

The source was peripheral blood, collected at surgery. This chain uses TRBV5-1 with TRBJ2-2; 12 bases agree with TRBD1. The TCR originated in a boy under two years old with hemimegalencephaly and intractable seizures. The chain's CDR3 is CASSDAGQGAGGELFF. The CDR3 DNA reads TGCGCCAGCAGCGATGCGGGACAGGGGGCAGGCGGGGAGCTGTTTTTT. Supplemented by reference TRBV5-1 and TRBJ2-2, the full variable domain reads KAGVTQTPRYLIKTRGQQVTLSCSPISGHRSVSWYQQTPGQGLQFLFEYFSETQRNKGNFPGRFSGRQFSNSRSEMNVSTLELGDSALYLCASSDAGQGAGGELFFGEGSRLTVL.